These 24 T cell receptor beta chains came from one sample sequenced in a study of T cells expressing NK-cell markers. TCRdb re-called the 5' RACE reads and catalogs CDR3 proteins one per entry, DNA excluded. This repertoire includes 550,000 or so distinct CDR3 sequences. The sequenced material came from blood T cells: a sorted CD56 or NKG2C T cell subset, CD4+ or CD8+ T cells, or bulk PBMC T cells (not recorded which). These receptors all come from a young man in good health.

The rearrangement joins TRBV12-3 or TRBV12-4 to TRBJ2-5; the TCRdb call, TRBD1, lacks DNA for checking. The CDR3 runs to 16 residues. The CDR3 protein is CASSPPQDRALGTQYF.

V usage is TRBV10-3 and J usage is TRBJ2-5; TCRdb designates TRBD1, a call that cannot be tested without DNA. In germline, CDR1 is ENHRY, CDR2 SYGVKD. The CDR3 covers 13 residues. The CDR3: CAISGGTGETQYF.

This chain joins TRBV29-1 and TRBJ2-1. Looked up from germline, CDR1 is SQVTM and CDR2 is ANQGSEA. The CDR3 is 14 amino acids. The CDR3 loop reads CSVGYIAVYNEQFF.

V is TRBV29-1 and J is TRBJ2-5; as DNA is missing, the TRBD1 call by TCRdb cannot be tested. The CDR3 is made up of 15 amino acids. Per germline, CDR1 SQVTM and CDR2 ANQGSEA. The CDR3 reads CSVEPQQWPQETQYF.

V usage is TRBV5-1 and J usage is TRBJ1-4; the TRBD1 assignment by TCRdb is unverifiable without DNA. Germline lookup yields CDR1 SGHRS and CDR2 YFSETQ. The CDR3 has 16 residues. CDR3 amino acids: CASSWTGGQGKEKLFF.

The CDR3 here is CATSDEIGEAFF. The chain links TRBV24-1 to TRBJ1-1. This CDR3 is built from 12 residues. Germline V gene lookup returns CDR1 KGHDR and CDR2 SFDVKD.

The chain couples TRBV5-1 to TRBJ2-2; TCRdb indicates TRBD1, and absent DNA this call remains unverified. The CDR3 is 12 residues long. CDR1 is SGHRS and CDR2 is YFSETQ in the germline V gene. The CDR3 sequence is CASSAPAGELFF.

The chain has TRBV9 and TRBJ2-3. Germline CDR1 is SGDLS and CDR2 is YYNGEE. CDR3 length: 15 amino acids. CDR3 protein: CASSIAGVITDTQYF.

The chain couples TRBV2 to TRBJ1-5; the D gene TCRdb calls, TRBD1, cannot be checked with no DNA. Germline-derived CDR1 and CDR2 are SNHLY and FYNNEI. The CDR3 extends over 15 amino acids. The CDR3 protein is CASSGDRGSNQPQHF. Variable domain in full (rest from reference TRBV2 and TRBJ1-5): EPEVTQTPSHQVTQMGQEVILRCVPISNHLYFYWYRQILGQKVEFLVSFYNNEISEKSEIFDDQFSVERPDGSNFTLKIRSTKLEDSAMYFCASSGDRGSNQPQHFGDGTRLSIL.

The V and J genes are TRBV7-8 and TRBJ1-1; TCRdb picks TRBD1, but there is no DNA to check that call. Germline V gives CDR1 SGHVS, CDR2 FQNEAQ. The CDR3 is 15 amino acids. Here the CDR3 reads CASSKTRGLDTEAFF.

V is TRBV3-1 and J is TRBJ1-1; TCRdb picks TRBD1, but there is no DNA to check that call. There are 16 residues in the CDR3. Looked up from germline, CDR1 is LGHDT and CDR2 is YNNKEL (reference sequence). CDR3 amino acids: CASSQDTGQGWTEAFF.

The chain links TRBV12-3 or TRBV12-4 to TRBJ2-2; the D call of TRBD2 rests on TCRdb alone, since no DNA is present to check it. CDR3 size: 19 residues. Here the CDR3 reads CASSNHRMLANTNTGELFF.

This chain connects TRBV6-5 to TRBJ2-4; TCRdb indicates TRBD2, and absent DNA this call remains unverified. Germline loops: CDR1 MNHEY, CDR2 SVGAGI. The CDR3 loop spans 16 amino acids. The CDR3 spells CASSYDLAIAKNIQYF.

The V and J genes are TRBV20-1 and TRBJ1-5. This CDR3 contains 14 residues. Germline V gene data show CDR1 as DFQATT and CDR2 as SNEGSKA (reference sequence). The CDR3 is CSARVEGNNQPQHF.

CDR3 protein: CSARDRKDTDTQYF. This rearrangement joins TRBV20-1 to TRBJ2-3. Per the germline V gene, CDR1 is DFQATT and CDR2 is SNEGSKA (reference sequence). CDR3 length: 14 amino acids.

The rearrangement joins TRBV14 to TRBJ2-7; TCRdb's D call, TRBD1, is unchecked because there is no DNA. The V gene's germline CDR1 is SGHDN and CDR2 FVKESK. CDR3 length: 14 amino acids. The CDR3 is CASSQPGTSYEQYF.

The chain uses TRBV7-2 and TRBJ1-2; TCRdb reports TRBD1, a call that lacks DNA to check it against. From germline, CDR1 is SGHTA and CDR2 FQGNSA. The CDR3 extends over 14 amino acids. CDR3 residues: CASSLGQGAGGYTF.

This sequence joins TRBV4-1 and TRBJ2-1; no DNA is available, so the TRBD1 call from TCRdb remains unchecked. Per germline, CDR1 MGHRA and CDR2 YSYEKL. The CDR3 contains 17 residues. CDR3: CASSHPGQGKIYNEQFF.

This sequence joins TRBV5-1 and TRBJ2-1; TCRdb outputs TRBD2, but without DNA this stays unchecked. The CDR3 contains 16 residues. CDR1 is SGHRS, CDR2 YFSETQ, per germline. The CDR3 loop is CASSFRAGVVYNEQFF.

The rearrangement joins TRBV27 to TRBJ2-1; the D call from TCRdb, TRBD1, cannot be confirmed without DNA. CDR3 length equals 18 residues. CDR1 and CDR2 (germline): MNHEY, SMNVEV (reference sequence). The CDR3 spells CASSFSSGGAPTYNEQFF.

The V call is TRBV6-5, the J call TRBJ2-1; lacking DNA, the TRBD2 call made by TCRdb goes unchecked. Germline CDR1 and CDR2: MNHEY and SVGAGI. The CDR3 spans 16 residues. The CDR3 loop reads CASSLERRSSYNEQFF.

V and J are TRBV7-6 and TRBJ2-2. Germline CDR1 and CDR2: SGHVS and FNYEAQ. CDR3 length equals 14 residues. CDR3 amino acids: CASSKETNTGELFF.

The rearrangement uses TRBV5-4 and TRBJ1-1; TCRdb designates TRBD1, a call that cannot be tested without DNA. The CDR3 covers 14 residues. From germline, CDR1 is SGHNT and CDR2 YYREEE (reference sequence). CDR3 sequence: CASSFAPLPAEAFF.

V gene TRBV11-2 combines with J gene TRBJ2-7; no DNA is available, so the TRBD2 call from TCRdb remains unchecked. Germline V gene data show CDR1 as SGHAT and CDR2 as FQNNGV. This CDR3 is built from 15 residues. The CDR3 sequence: CASSFGAGGAYEQYF.